This T cell receptor beta chain was captured by sequencing in a study of identical twins' blood T cells. A previously described protocol, modified, built RNA-based TCR cDNA libraries. MiXCR, run by TCRdb on the 5' RACE reads, gives a single entry per CDR3 protein. The sample shows 350,000 to 450,000 distinct CDR3 sequences, roughly 31% of them seen only once. Study-level findings and limits: Shared CDR3 clonotype counts tracked mainly the product of cloneset sizes.

Reared together, all three twin pairs probably met the same infectious agents and vaccines. The CDR3 consists of 13 residues. Germline-derived CDR1 and CDR2 are SNHLY and FYNNEI. Trimming removed 7 bases at V and 6 bases at J, with 10 bases between. This clonotype was found many times. No antigen is known for it. The sample taken for sequencing was PBMCs. The origin of this receptor is a woman aged 18-49 years in good health. The chain carries TRBV2 and TRBJ1-6, with unresolved D. CDR3 sequence reads: CASTTGVNSPLHF. The DNA of the CDR3 is TGTGCCAGCACAACCGGAGTTAATTCACCCCTCCACTTT.